These 21 T cell receptor beta chains came from one sample sequenced in a study of read filtering for tumor transcriptome and immune sequencing (dated by TCRdb to about 2020). Sequencing was performed on an Illumina HiSeq 4000. TCR libraries were built from 400 ng RNA with the Immunoverse kit, using molecular barcoded adaptors covering alpha/delta and beta/gamma chains. TCRdb's own reprocessing of the public reads used fastp at Q25 and MiXCR and kept productive beta chains. Rows with a matching CDR3 protein are joined into one entry that keeps the most common DNA and genes. In all, the sample holds about 93,000 distinct CDR3 sequences, and roughly 21% of those were seen once. Around 10% of the sample comes from the top ten. Input material: a population of CD138-negative cells sorted from bone marrow. The cell subset or site label for this specimen denotes: bone marrow mononuclear cells depleted of CD138+ plasma/myeloma cells by negative magnetic selection. The receptors derive from a donor at least 40 years old with multiple myeloma.

To note about this clonotype: A much larger clone lies one base from this, so it may be a read error. The chain carries TRBV20-1 and TRBJ1-1; tentative D call: TRBD1 (5 bases). CDR3 size: 14 residues. CDR1 and CDR2 from the germline V gene are DFQATT and SNEGSKA (reference sequence). In DNA form, the CDR3 reads TGCAGTGCGGCAGGGTCGTATACGAACACTGAAACTTTCTTT. Translating gives CSAAGSYTNTETFF.

This clonotype has only a few counts. The chain couples TRBV5-1 to TRBJ2-6, with TRBD2 as a possible D gene (5 bases). Germline V gene lookup returns CDR1 SGHRS and CDR2 YFSETQ. Trimming removed 0 bases at V and 0 bases at J, with 10 bases between. The CDR3 extends over 17 amino acids. In nucleotides, the CDR3 is TGCGCCAGCAGCTTGGCCCCGGGAAGCTCTGGGGCCAACGTCCTGACTTTC. Its translation: CASSLAPGSSGANVLTF.

In its sample, this clonotype was seen many times. The CDR3 is CASGRPQETQYF. CDR3 bases: TGTGCCTCTGGGAGGCCCCAAGAGACCCAGTACTTC. The genes are TRBV2 and TRBJ2-5; D may be TRBD2 (6 bases). Germline assignment: CDR1 SNHLY and CDR2 FYNNEI. This CDR3 is 12 amino acids long. V lost 11 bases to trimming and J lost 1 base, with 11 bases between them.

In the case of this clonotype: A clone one base away is much larger, so this may be a read error. The gene calls are TRBV5-6 and TRBJ1-4, with 8 bases fitting TRBD1. This CDR3 has 14 amino acids. Germline V gives CDR1 SGHDT, CDR2 YYEEEE. The CDR3 loop is CASSSDRGSEELFF. The CDR3 coding sequence is TGTGCCAGCAGCTCCGACAGGGGAAGTGAAGAACTGTTTTTT. The full variable domain, rest sourced from reference TRBV5-6 and TRBJ1-4, is DAGVTQSPTHLIKTRGQQVTLRCSPKSGHDTVSWYQQALGQGPQFIFQYYEEEERQRGNFPDRFSGHQFPNYSSELNVNALLLGDSALYLCASSSDRGSEELFFGSGTQLSVL.

This clonotype has a handful of counts. The chain employs TRBV6-1 and TRBJ1-5; possible D gene TRBD1, 5 bases. The CDR3 consists of 14 residues. Germline V gene lookup returns CDR1 MNHNS and CDR2 SASEGT. V was cut by 6 bases and J by 3 bases, with 12 bases left in between. DNA for the CDR3: TGTGCCAGCAGGTTGTTGACAGTCAATCAGCCCCAGCATTTT. Amino acid sequence: CASRLLTVNQPQHF.

The gene calls are TRBV27 and TRBJ2-7; the match to TRBD2 covers 12 bases. Germline-derived CDR1 and CDR2 are MNHEY and SMNVEV (reference sequence). The CDR3 has 14 amino acids. Losses at the gene ends were 7 bases for V and 2 bases for J; bases not matched to a gene: 3. The CDR3 DNA is TGTGCCAGCAAAACTAGCGGGGGGCCCTACGAGCAGTACTTC. It encodes CASKTSGGPYEQYF.

The V gene is TRBV7-9, the J gene TRBJ2-3, with TRBD1 as a possible D gene (6 bases). Trimming pared 3 bases from V and 1 base from J, leaving 11 bases between. The CDR3 is 15 amino acids. Looked up from germline, CDR1 is SEHNR and CDR2 is FQNEAQ (reference sequence). CDR3 residues: CASSFGQTGTDTQYF. As DNA, the CDR3 is TGTGCCAGCAGCTTCGGACAGACAGGCACAGATACGCAGTATTTT.

This clonotype showed up many times. The chain has TRBV9 and TRBJ1-1; no clear D. This CDR3 contains 16 residues. Germline V lookup: CDR1 SGDLS, CDR2 YYNGEE. The V and J ends lost 3 bases and 4 bases respectively, with 19 bases between them. This CDR3 reads CASSGRGGLGSTEAFF. CDR3 sequence (DNA): TGTGCCAGCAGCGGTCGGGGAGGGCTCGGGAGCACTGAAGCTTTCTTT.

The chain is built from TRBV6-4 and TRBJ1-6, with D possibly TRBD1 on 6 matching bases. V lost 3 bases to trimming and J lost 9 bases, with 15 bases between them. The CDR3 totals 15 residues. Germline V gene data show CDR1 as MRHNA and CDR2 as SNTAGT. Here the CDR3 reads CASSESGAGFSPLHF. Here the CDR3 DNA reads TGTGCCAGCAGTGAGTCGGGGGCAGGGTTTTCACCCCTCCACTTT.

The table lists this clonotype with many counts. This rearrangement joins TRBV28 to TRBJ1-1; no firm D call. This CDR3 comprises 14 residues. Between the trimmed V and J ends, which lost 10 bases and 9 bases, there was a span of 24 bases. Germline V gives CDR1 MDHEN, CDR2 SYDVKM. The CDR3 nucleotides are TGTGCCACCTTCAGCTCCTCTTCACAGTTTCAAGCTTTCTTT. Its translation: CATFSSSSQFQAFF.

This clonotype was counted ten times or more. The rearrangement uses TRBV7-9 and TRBJ1-4; weak D call: TRBD1 (6 bases). Trimming pared 5 bases from V and 5 bases from J, leaving 15 bases between. This CDR3 is built from 15 residues. The germline gives CDR1 SEHNR, CDR2 FQNEAQ (reference sequence). CDR3 in amino acids: CASSTATGGNEKLFF. Here the CDR3 DNA reads TGTGCCAGCAGCACCGCGACAGGTGGGAATGAAAAACTGTTTTTT.

The table lists this clonotype with many counts. The chain uses TRBV27 and TRBJ2-2, with TRBD2 identical over 7 bases. V was clipped by 6 bases and J by 6 bases; unmatched bases: 16. CDR3 length equals 17 residues. Germline CDR1 reads MNHEY; CDR2 reads SMNVEV (reference sequence). The CDR3 DNA reads as TGTGCCAGCAGCGCAATAAGGAAGGGACTAAGCCCCGGGGAGCTGTTTTTT. Residues: CASSAIRKGLSPGELFF.

Note on this clonotype: This sequence may be a read error, since a much larger clone differs from it by one base. Given the absence of the conserved phenylalanine or tryptophan at the CDR3 end, a read error is likely. V and J are TRBV5-1 and TRBJ1-4, with TRBD1 matching 7 bases. The CDR3 covers 15 residues. CDR1 and CDR2 (germline): SGHRS, YFSETQ. V lost 4 bases, J lost 2 bases, and 5 bases stayed unmatched. The DNA for the CDR3 is TGCGCCAGCAGCCTGACAGGGATGACTAATGAAAAACTGTTTTAT. Protein sequence: CASSLTGMTNEKLFY.

This clonotype was counted ten times or more. This sequence joins TRBV12-3 or TRBV12-4 and TRBJ2-5; D gene uncertain. The CDR3 is made up of 14 amino acids. V was cut by 5 bases and J by 0 bases, with 10 bases left in between. CDR3 loop: CASSPSRNQETQYF. The CDR3 nucleotides read TGTGCCAGCAGTCCCAGTAGAAACCAAGAGACCCAGTACTTC.

With respect to this clonotype: A much more abundant neighbour one base away suggests this may be a read error. V gene TRBV2 combines with J gene TRBJ2-1; 9 bases agree with TRBD2. This CDR3 comprises 15 residues. Germline V lookup: CDR1 SNHLY, CDR2 FYNNEI. The CDR3 nucleotides are TGTGCCTGCAGGGCGGGGGGGATATCCTACAATGAGCAGTTCTTC. Amino acids: CACRAGGISYNEQFF. The complete variable domain, with remaining parts taken from reference TRBV2 and TRBJ2-1, reads EPEVTQTPSHQVTQMGQEVILRCVPISNHLYFYWYRQILGQKVEFLVSFYNNEISEKSEIFDDQFSVERPDGSNFTLKIRSTKLEDSAMYFCACRAGGISYNEQFFGPGTRLTVL.

This clonotype appeared many times. The chain employs TRBV4-1 and TRBJ2-1, with TRBD1 as a possible D gene (5 bases). The V end was cut by 4 bases, the J end by 8 bases, with 9 bases between. Germline loops: CDR1 MGHRA, CDR2 YSYEKL. The CDR3 is 12 residues long. The CDR3 here is CASSPSGHEQFF. In DNA, the CDR3 is TGCGCCAGCAGCCCCTCAGGGCATGAGCAGTTCTTC.

The chain uses TRBV10-3 and TRBJ2-1, with 10 bases aligning to TRBD1. The CDR3 loop spans 17 amino acids. J gave up 9 bases and V 4 bases, and 15 bases lay outside the gene matches. The germline V gene encodes CDR1 ENHRY and CDR2 SYGVKD. The DNA of the CDR3 is TGTGCCATCAGTGCCCACTACTCCGGGACAGGGGAGACTGAGCAGTTCTTC. It codes for CAISAHYSGTGETEQFF.

Comments on this clonotype: One base away lies a much larger clone, so this may be a sequencing read error. This rearrangement joins TRBV2 to TRBJ2-1, with a weak D call TRBD2 (6 bases). This CDR3 comprises 17 residues. V gave up 6 bases and J gave up 3 bases, with 21 bases separating them. Germline CDR1 SNHLY, CDR2 FYNNEI. Here the CDR3 DNA reads TGTGCCAGCAGGAATATGGTCCTATCGGGGGTCTACAATGAGCAGTTCTTC. Translating it yields CASRNMVLSGVYNEQFF.

CDR3 in amino acids: CASSFLAGGPDTQYF. As DNA, the CDR3 is TGCGCCAGCAGCTTCCTAGCGGGGGGGCCTGATACGCAGTATTTT. The chain combines TRBV5-1 with TRBJ2-3; 12 nucleotides match TRBD2. The CDR3 sequence is 15 residues long. The germline gives CDR1 SGHRS, CDR2 YFSETQ. Trimming at V came to 2 bases and at J to 6 bases, leaving 4 bases not matched to a gene.

This clonotype was picked up a small number of times. This chain joins TRBV6-2 or TRBV6-3 and TRBJ1-1; possibly TRBD1 for D (6 bases). The CDR3 consists of 13 residues. Trimming pared 7 bases from V and 11 bases from J, leaving 20 bases between. The germline gives CDR1 MNHEY, CDR2 SVGEGT. CDR3 DNA sequence: TGTGCCAGCATCAACAGGGAAGAGAAGGTGGCTTTCTTT. The encoded protein is CASINREEKVAFF.

Remarks on this clonotype: A read error is likely here: a far larger clone is one base away. The chain links TRBV7-2 to TRBJ1-1; D is unclear. Per germline, CDR1 SGHTA and CDR2 FQGNSA. The germline V and J ends were trimmed by 1 base and 4 bases, with 7 bases remaining between them. This CDR3 has 13 amino acids. The CDR3 region is CTSSLGGGTEAFF. CDR3 nucleotides: TGTACCAGCAGCTTAGGCGGAGGCACTGAAGCTTTCTTT.